What follows are 7 T cell receptor beta chains derived from one specimen sequenced in a study of T-cell reconstitution after alpha-beta-depleted transplantation in children. For TCRbeta, the library was prepared with unique molecular identifiers. TCRdb reanalysed the PCR reads using MiXCR and keeps one entry per CDR3 protein. Of some 600,000 distinct CDR3 sequences in the sample, 10% to 15% were seen once. The source was PBMCs, mostly from graft donor cells, collected 360 days after TCRalphabeta/CD19-depleted stem cell transplant. These receptors originate from a male patient younger than 18 who had a stem cell transplant for acute myeloid leukemia, so the T cells may come from the graft donor.

The sample holds a few counts of this clonotype. The gene calls are TRBV29-1 and TRBJ2-7; TRBD2 aligns across 10 bases. Germline trimming cut 4 bases from V and 3 bases from J; bases unmatched to any gene: 15. The CDR3 runs to 17 residues. CDR1 and CDR2 from the germline V gene are SQVTM and ANQGSEA. The CDR3: CSVGRSASGSRGYEQYF. In nucleotides, the CDR3 is TGCAGCGTTGGTCGGTCGGCTAGCGGGAGTAGGGGCTACGAGCAGTACTTC.

At least ten counts were recorded for this clonotype. The V call is TRBV12-3 or TRBV12-4, the J call TRBJ1-5; no definite D call. This CDR3 has 13 amino acids. V was trimmed by 3 bases and J by 9 bases, leaving 12 bases between them. The CDR3 DNA reads as TGTGCCAGCAGTTTGCAGGAGAGAGGGCCCCAGCATTTT. Its protein is CASSLQERGPQHF.

The rearrangement links TRBV11-2 to TRBJ2-5, with D uncertain. CDR3 size: 15 residues. The germline gives CDR1 SGHAT, CDR2 FQNNGV. Trimming removed 8 bases from V and 0 bases from J, with 16 bases in between. The CDR3 sequence is CASGPTPLYQETQYF. The CDR3 nucleotides are TGTGCCAGCGGGCCTACCCCTCTGTACCAAGAGACCCAGTACTTC.

The chain uses TRBV12-3 or TRBV12-4 and TRBJ2-1; 12 positions agree with TRBD2. The V and J ends lost 0 bases and 8 bases, in that order; junction bases with no gene match: 17. The CDR3 is made up of 20 amino acids. The CDR3 is CASSLALAGGPTVGMYEQFF. DNA for the CDR3: TGTGCCAGCAGTTTAGCACTAGCGGGAGGCCCTACAGTCGGGATGTATGAGCAGTTCTTC.

This clonotype was counted many times. The rearrangement links TRBV7-8 to TRBJ2-3; D perhaps matches TRBD2 (6 bases). The germline V gene has CDR1 SGHVS and CDR2 FQNEAQ. Trimming took off 4 bases at V and 4 bases at J, with 18 bases between the two ends. CDR3 length: 16 residues. Here the CDR3 DNA reads TGTGCCAGCAGCTCCATAGCGGCCGGCTGGGCAGATACGCAGTATTTT. Amino acid sequence: CASSSIAAGWADTQYF.

The table lists this clonotype with a few counts. The chain is built from TRBV12-3 or TRBV12-4 and TRBJ2-3; D uncertain. V lost 6 bases to trimming and J lost 5 bases, with 12 bases between them. This CDR3 is built from 13 residues. The CDR3 protein is CASRSGVGDTQYF. Written as DNA, the CDR3 is TGTGCCAGCAGATCCGGAGTGGGAGATACGCAGTATTTT.

This clonotype was counted at least ten times. The rearrangement joins TRBV6-2 or TRBV6-3 to TRBJ2-1, with no clear D. Germline V lookup: CDR1 MNHEY, CDR2 SVGEGT. The CDR3 has 11 amino acids. V was clipped by 5 bases and J by 6 bases, with 5 bases between them. The CDR3: CASSPRNEQFF. The CDR3 bases are TGTGCCAGCAGTCCCCGCAATGAGCAGTTCTTC.